One and the same sample provided the 20 T cell receptor beta chains below, sequenced in a study of blood T cell repertoires in COVID-19 (dated by TCRdb to about 2020). The receptor library was made with the immunoSEQ multiplex PCR assay. This immuneACCESS table, as held by TCRdb, lists in-frame sequences with V and J called but not all clones. Of the missing ones, under half trace to an unresolved V gene in checked studies; the others have no known cause. The sample records approximately 240,000 clones, over 80% of which are singletons. Together, the top ten hold around 2% of the sample. The sample consisted of PBMCs or T cells enriched from blood (not recorded which). All receptors come from a woman aged 18-30 years who had recovered from COVID-19.

V usage is TRBV7-2 and J usage is TRBJ2-1, with 11 bases aligning to TRBD2. J lost 4 bases, V lost 5 bases, and 4 bases had no gene match. This CDR3 comprises 15 residues. Per the germline V gene, CDR1 is SGHTA and CDR2 is FQGNSA. Here the CDR3 DNA reads TGTGCCAGCAGCCTGACTAGCGGGATTTACAATGAGCAGTTCTTC. Amino acids: CASSLTSGIYNEQFF.

The chain links TRBV7-6 to TRBJ1-2, with TRBD1 matching over 7 bases. J lost 8 bases, V lost 1 base, and 13 bases had no gene match. CDR3 size: 16 residues. Germline V gene sequence: CDR1 SGHVS, CDR2 FNYEAQ. CDR3 sequence reads: CASSLEPQGSHSGYTF. DNA for the CDR3: TGTGCCAGCAGCTTAGAGCCACAGGGGTCCCACTCCGGCTACACCTTC.

The V call is TRBV4-1, the J call TRBJ1-2; TRBD1 matches at 8 bases. V trimming: 4 bases; J trimming: 6 bases; junction bases outside the gene matches: 10. CDR3 length: 15 amino acids. The germline CDR1 and CDR2 sequences are MGHRA and YSYEKL. The CDR3 loop is CASSRPGQGRNGYTF. The CDR3 bases are TGCGCCAGCAGCCGCCCAGGACAGGGCCGGAATGGCTACACCTTC.

This sequence joins TRBV5-1 and TRBJ1-1; TRBD1 matches 8 bases. The CDR3 consists of 14 residues. Germline CDR1 reads SGHRS; CDR2 reads YFSETQ. The ends lost 4 bases at V and 0 bases at J; junction bases unmatched: 2. The CDR3 spells CASSNRGMNTEAFF. The CDR3 nucleotides are TGCGCCAGCAGCAACAGGGGGATGAACACTGAAGCTTTCTTT.

The chain is built from TRBV2 and TRBJ2-5; 11 bases fit TRBD2. Trimming at V came to 6 bases and at J to 4 bases, leaving 13 bases not matched to a gene. Germline assignment: CDR1 SNHLY and CDR2 FYNNEI. This CDR3 is built from 17 residues. CDR3 in amino acids: CASSPIIGGTSGETQYF. CDR3 sequence (DNA): TGTGCCAGCAGCCCAATTATAGGGGGGACTAGCGGAGAGACCCAGTACTTC.

The V and J genes are TRBV29-1 and TRBJ1-6, with TRBD1 identical over 8 bases. CDR1 and CDR2 (germline): SQVTM, ANQGSEA. Trimming took 6 bases from V and 8 from J; bases not matched to a gene: 9. This CDR3 region has 14 residues. CDR3 DNA sequence: TGCAGCGTGGCCGCGGGACAGGCTCATTCACCCCTCCACTTT. Protein sequence: CSVAAGQAHSPLHF. Variable domain in full (rest from reference TRBV29-1 and TRBJ1-6): SAVISQKPSRDICQRGTSLTIQCQVDSQVTMMFWYRQQPGQSLTLIATANQGSEATYESGFVIDKFPISRPNLTFSTLTVSNMSPEDSSIYLCSVAAGQAHSPLHFGNGTRLTVT.

This sequence joins TRBV4-1 and TRBJ1-2; no clear D gene. The CDR3 sequence is 15 residues long. Germline values: CDR1 MGHRA, CDR2 YSYEKL. V lost 6 bases and J 4 bases, leaving 18 bases between the germline ends. The CDR3 spells CASRASKGGIYGYTF. DNA for the CDR3: TGCGCCAGCAGGGCAAGTAAAGGAGGGATCTATGGCTACACCTTC.

The CDR3 nucleotides are TGCGCCAGCAGTAACACAGGGGATGAAAAACTGTTTTTT. Its translation is CASSNTGDEKLFF. The chain is built from TRBV5-1 and TRBJ1-4; 7 positions match TRBD1. CDR3 size: 13 residues. Germline lookup yields CDR1 SGHRS and CDR2 YFSETQ. Trimming cost V 5 bases and J 6 bases; bases outside gene matches: 4.

The J gene is TRBJ1-4, the V gene TRBV5-6, with TRBD1 matching 7 bases. In germline, CDR1 is SGHDT, CDR2 YYEEEE. The CDR3 spans 14 residues. The V segment lost 2 bases and the J segment 3 bases; nucleotides outside the gene matches: 1. This chain's CDR3 is CASSFRGANEKLFF. CDR3 in DNA: TGTGCCAGCAGCTTCAGGGGGGCTAATGAAAAACTGTTTTTT. The complete variable domain, with remaining parts taken from reference TRBV5-6 and TRBJ1-4, reads DAGVTQSPTHLIKTRGQQVTLRCSPKSGHDTVSWYQQALGQGPQFIFQYYEEEERQRGNFPDRFSGHQFPNYSSELNVNALLLGDSALYLCASSFRGANEKLFFGSGTQLSVL.

The rearrangement uses TRBV3-1 (or the pseudogene TRBV3-2) and TRBJ2-3, with no clear D. This CDR3 comprises 12 residues. Germline V gene lookup returns CDR1 LGHDT and CDR2 YNNKEL (reference sequence). V was cut by 5 bases and J by 4 bases, with 7 bases left in between. CDR3 region: CASSFESDTQYF. CDR3 sequence (DNA): TGTGCCAGCAGCTTCGAGTCAGATACGCAGTATTTT.

This chain connects TRBV9 to TRBJ1-1; 9 bases match TRBD1. The CDR3 is 19 residues long. With 4 bases clipped from V and 1 base from J, the junction kept 17 bases outside the gene matches. Looked up from germline, CDR1 is SGDLS and CDR2 is YYNGEE. CDR3 DNA: TGTGCCAGCAGCTCAGAGACGACCGGGACAGGGCTCACGAACACTGAAGCTTTCTTT. Amino acids: CASSSETTGTGLTNTEAFF.

This rearrangement joins TRBV6-2 or TRBV6-3 to TRBJ2-7; 11 bases align to TRBD2. Germline V gives CDR1 MNHEY, CDR2 SVGEGT. The CDR3 length is 15 residues. V lost 7 bases and J lost 3; bases outside the gene matches: 8. This chain's CDR3 is CASTPLAGAIYEQYF. DNA of the CDR3: TGTGCCAGCACCCCACTAGCGGGAGCCATCTACGAGCAGTACTTC.

This chain joins TRBV5-1 and TRBJ1-5; D is perhaps TRBD1 (5 bases). This CDR3 comprises 17 residues. V gave up 0 bases and J gave up 2 bases, with 15 bases separating them. The germline V gene encodes CDR1 SGHRS and CDR2 YFSETQ. This CDR3 is CASSLGTTGLGNQPQHF. The CDR3 region has the DNA TGCGCCAGCAGCTTGGGGACCACGGGACTTGGCAATCAGCCCCAGCATTTT.

The V and J genes are TRBV5-6 and TRBJ1-2; 7 nucleotides match TRBD1. Per germline, CDR1 SGHDT and CDR2 YYEEEE. Germline trimming cut 2 bases from V and 2 bases from J; bases unmatched to any gene: 6. The length of the CDR3 is 15 residues. This chain's CDR3 is CASSLRTGANYGYTF. CDR3 DNA sequence: TGTGCCAGCAGCTTACGGACAGGCGCGAACTATGGCTACACCTTC.

This chain links TRBV3-1 (or the pseudogene TRBV3-2) with TRBJ1-4; unclear D gene. The CDR3 runs 15 residues. Trimming shortened V by 4 bases and J by 4 bases, and 13 bases separated the two germline ends. Germline V gene lookup returns CDR1 LGHDT and CDR2 YNNKEL (reference sequence). In DNA, the CDR3 is TGTGCCAGCAGCCCAAGGGAGGGCCATAATGAAAAACTGTTTTTT. The encoded protein is CASSPREGHNEKLFF.

This sequence joins TRBV18 and TRBJ2-7, with D possibly TRBD2 on 7 matching bases. The CDR3 is 17 residues long. V was cut by 0 bases and J by 0 bases, with 15 bases left in between. Germline loops: CDR1 KGHSH, CDR2 LQKENI. CDR3 bases: TGTGCCAGCTCACCACCGGCGGGGGCTAGCGGCTCCTACGAGCAGTACTTC. It encodes CASSPPAGASGSYEQYF.

V is TRBV3-1 (or the pseudogene TRBV3-2) and J is TRBJ2-7; 7 bases map to TRBD2. Germline values: CDR1 LGHDT, CDR2 YNNKEL (reference sequence). Trimming at V came to 4 bases and at J to 0 bases, leaving 12 bases not matched to a gene. This CDR3 is 17 amino acids long. Here the CDR3 DNA reads TGTGCCAGCAGCCTCAGGTTAAACGGGGGGAGCTCCTACGAGCAGTACTTC. The encoded protein is CASSLRLNGGSSYEQYF.

The chain carries TRBV9 and TRBJ2-1; 10 nucleotides agree with TRBD2. Germline CDR1 reads SGDLS; CDR2 reads YYNGEE. V lost 2 bases, J lost 8 bases, and 4 bases stayed unmatched. This CDR3 contains 14 residues. Written as DNA, the CDR3 is TGTGCCAGCAGCGTGGCTAGCGGGAGAGATGAGCAGTTCTTC. This codes for CASSVASGRDEQFF.

The rearrangement uses TRBV6-2 or TRBV6-3 and TRBJ1-6; 8 positions match TRBD1. Germline loops: CDR1 MNHEY, CDR2 SVGEGT. The CDR3 has 14 amino acids. The V segment lost 2 bases and the J segment 10 bases; nucleotides outside the gene matches: 4. The CDR3 region is CASSYDRGWSPLHF. The CDR3 DNA reads TGTGCCAGCAGTTACGACAGGGGATGGTCACCCCTCCACTTT.

The chain has TRBV2 and TRBJ1-4, with 7 positions matching TRBD1. Germline CDR1 reads SNHLY; CDR2 reads FYNNEI. Unmatched junction bases numbered 10, after V lost 5 bases and J lost 7 bases. The CDR3 loop spans 15 amino acids. For the CDR3, the DNA is TGTGCCAGCAGTTACGAACAGGGGTCGGGTGAAAAACTGTTTTTT. Translated, it gives CASSYEQGSGEKLFF.